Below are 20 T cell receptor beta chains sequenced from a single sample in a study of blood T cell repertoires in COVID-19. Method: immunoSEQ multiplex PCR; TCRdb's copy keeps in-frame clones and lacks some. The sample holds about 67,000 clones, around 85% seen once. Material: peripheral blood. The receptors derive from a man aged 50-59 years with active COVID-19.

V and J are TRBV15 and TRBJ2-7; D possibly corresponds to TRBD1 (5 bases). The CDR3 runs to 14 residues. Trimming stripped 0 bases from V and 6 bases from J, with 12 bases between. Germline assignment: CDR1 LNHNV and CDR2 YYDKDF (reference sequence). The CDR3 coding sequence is TGTGCCACCAGCAGAGATCTTCAGGGTGGCGAGCAGTACTTC. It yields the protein CATSRDLQGGEQYF.

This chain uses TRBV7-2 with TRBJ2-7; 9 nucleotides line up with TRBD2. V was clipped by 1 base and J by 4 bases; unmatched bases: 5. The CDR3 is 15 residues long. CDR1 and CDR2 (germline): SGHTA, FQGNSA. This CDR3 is CASSLVQRGDYEQYF. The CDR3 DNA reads TGTGCCAGCAGCTTAGTCCAGCGGGGGGATTACGAGCAGTACTTC.

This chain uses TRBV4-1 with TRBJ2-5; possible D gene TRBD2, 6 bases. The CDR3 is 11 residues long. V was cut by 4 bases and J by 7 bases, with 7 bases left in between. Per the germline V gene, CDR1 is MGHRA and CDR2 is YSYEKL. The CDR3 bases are TGCGCCAGCAGCCGCGGGACGACCCAGTACTTC. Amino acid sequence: CASSRGTTQYF.

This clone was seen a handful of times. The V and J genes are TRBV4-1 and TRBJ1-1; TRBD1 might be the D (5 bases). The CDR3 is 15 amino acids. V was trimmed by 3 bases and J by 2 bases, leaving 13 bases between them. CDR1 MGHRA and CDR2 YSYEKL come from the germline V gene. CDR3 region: CASSQIQEINTEAFF. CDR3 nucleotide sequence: TGCGCCAGCAGCCAGATACAGGAGATTAACACTGAAGCTTTCTTT.

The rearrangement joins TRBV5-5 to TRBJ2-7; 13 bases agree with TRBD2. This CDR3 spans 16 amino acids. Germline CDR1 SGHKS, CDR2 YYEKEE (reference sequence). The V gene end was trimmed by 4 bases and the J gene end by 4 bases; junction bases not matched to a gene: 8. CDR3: CASSTRTSGSGYEQYF. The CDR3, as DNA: TGTGCCAGCAGCACCAGGACTAGCGGGAGTGGTTACGAGCAGTACTTC.

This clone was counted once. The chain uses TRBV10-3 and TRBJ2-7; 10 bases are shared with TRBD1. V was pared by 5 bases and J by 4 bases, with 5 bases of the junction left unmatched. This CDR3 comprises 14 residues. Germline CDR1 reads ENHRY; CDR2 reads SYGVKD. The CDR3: CAISRGQGLYEQYF. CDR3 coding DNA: TGTGCCATCAGTCGGGGACAGGGGTTGTACGAGCAGTACTTC.

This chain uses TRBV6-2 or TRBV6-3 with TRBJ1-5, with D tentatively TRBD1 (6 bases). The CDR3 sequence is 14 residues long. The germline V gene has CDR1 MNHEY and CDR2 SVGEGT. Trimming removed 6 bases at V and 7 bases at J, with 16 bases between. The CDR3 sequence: CASSQGRGSQPQHF. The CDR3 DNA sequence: TGTGCCAGCAGCCAAGGCAGGGGTAGCCAGCCCCAGCATTTT.

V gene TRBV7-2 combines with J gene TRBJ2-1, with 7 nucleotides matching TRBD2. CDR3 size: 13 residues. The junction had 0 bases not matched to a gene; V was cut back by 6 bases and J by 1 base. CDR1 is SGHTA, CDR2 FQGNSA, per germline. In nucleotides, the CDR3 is TGTGCCAGCAGTAGCGGGTCCTACAATGAGCAGTTCTTC. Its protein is CASSSGSYNEQFF. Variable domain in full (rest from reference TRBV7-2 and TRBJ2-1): GAGVSQSPSNKVTEKGKDVELRCDPISGHTALYWYRQSLGQGLEFLIYFQGNSAPDKSGLPSDRFSAERTGGSVSTLTIQRTQQEDSAVYLCASSSGSYNEQFFGPGTRLTVL.

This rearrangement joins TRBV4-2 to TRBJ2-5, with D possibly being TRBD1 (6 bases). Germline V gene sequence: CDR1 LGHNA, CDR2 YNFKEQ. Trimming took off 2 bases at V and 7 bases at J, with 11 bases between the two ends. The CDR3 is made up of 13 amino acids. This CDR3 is CASSQNRAVTQYF. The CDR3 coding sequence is TGTGCCAGCAGCCAAAACAGGGCGGTGACCCAGTACTTC.

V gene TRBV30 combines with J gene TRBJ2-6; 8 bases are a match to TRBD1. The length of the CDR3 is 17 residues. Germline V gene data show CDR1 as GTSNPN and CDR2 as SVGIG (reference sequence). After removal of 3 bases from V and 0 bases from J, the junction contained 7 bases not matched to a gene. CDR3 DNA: TGTGCCTGGAGGCGGGACAGGACCAACTCTGGGGCCAACGTCCTGACTTTC. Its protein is CAWRRDRTNSGANVLTF.

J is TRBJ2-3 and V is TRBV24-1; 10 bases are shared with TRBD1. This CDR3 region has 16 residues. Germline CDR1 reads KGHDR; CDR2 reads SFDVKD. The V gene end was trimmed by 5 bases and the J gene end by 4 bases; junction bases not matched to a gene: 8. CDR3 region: CATSGAGTGESDTQYF. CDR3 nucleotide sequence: TGTGCCACCAGTGGCGCCGGGACAGGGGAGTCAGATACGCAGTATTTT.

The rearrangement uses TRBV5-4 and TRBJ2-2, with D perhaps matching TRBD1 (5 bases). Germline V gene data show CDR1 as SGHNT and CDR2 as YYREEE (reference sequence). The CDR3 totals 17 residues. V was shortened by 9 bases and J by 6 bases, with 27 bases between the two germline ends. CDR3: CATTHLAQGSTPGELFF. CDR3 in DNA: TGTGCCACTACTCATTTGGCTCAGGGATCTACACCCGGGGAGCTGTTTTTT.

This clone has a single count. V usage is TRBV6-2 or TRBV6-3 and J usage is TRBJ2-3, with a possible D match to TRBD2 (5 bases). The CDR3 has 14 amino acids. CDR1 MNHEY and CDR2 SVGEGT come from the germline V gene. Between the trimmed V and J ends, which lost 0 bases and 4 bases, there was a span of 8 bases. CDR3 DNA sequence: TGTGCCAGCAGTTACTCCCTAGCTCCAGATACGCAGTATTTT. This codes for CASSYSLAPDTQYF.

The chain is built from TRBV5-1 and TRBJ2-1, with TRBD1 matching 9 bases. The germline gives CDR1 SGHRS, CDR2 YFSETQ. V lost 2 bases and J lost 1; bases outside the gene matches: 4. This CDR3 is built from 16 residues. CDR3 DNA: TGCGCCAGCAGCTTAAGGACAGGGGATTCCTACAATGAGCAGTTCTTC. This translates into CASSLRTGDSYNEQFF.

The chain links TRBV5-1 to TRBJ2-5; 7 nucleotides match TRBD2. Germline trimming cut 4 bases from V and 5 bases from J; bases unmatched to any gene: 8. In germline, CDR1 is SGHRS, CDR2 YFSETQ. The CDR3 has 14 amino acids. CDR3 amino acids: CASSRGSNLETQYF. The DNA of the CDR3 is TGCGCCAGCAGCCGCGGGAGCAACCTGGAGACCCAGTACTTC.

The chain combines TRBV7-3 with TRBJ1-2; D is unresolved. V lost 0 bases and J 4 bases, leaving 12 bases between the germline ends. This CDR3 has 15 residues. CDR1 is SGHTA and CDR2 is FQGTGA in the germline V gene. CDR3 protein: CASSLTSGGTYGYTF. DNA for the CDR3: TGTGCCAGCAGCTTAACTTCGGGTGGTACCTATGGCTACACCTTC.

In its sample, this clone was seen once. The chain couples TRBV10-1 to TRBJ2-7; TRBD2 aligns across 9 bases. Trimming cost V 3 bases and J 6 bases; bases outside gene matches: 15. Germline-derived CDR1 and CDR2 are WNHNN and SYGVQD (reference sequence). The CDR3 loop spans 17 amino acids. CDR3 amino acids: CASSEVRGAGGIPEQYF. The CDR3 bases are TGCGCCAGCAGTGAAGTGAGAGGGGCGGGAGGGATCCCCGAGCAGTACTTC.

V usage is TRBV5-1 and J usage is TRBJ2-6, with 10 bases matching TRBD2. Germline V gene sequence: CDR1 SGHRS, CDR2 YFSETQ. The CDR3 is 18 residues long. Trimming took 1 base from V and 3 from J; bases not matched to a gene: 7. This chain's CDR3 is CASSLSLAGDGGANVLTF. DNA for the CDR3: TGCGCCAGCAGCTTGTCTCTAGCGGGAGATGGTGGGGCCAACGTCCTGACTTTC. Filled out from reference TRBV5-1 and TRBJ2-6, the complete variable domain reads KAGVTQTPRYLIKTRGQQVTLSCSPISGHRSVSWYQQTPGQGLQFLFEYFSETQRNKGNFPGRFSGRQFSNSRSEMNVSTLELGDSALYLCASSLSLAGDGGANVLTFGAGSRLTVL.

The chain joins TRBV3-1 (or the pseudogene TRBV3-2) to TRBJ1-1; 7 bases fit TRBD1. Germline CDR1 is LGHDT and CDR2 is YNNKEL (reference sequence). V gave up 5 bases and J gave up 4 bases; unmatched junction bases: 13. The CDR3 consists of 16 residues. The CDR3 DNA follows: TGTGCCAGCAGCGGGACCGGGACAGCCATTTTCACTGAAGCTTTCTTT. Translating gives CASSGTGTAIFTEAFF.

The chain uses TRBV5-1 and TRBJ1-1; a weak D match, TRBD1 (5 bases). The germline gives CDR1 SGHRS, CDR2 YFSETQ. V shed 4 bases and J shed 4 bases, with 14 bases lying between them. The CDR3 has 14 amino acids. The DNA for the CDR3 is TGCGCCAGCAGCACAGGAAGTAGGGGCACTGAAGCTTTCTTT. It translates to CASSTGSRGTEAFF.